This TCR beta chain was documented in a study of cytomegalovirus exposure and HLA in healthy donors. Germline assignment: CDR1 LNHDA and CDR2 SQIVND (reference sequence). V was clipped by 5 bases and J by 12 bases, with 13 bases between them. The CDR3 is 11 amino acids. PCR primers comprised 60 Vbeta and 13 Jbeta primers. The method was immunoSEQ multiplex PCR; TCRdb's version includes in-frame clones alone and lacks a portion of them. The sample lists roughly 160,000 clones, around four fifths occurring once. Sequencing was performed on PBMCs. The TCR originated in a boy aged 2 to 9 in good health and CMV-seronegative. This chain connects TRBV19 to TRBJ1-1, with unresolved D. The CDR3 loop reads CASSGPGFPFF. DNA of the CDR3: TGTGCCAGTAGTGGCCCCGGGTTCCCTTTCTTT.